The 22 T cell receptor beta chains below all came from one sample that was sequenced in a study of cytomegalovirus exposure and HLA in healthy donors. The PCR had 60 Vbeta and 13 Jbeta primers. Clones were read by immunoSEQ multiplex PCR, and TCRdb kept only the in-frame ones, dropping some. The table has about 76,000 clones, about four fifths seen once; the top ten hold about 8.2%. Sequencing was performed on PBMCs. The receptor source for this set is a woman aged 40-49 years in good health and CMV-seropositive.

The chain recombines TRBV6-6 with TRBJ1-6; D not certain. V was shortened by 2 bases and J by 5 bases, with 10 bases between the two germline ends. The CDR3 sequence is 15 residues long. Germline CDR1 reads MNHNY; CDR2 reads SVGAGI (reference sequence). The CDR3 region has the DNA TGTGCCAGCAGTTACCCCGGAGCCAATAATTCACCCCTCCACTTT. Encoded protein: CASSYPGANNSPLHF.

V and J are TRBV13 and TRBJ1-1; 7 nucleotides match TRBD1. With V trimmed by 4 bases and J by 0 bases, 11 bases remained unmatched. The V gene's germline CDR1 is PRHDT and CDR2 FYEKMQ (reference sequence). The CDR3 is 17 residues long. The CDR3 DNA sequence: TGTGCCAGCAGCTCGAGAAACAGGGGTACGATGAACACTGAAGCTTTCTTT. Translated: CASSSRNRGTMNTEAFF.

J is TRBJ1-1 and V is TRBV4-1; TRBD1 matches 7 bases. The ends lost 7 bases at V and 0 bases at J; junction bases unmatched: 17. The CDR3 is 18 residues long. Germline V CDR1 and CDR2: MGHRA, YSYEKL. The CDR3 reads CASTDRTILKGVNTEAFF. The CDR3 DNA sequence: TGCGCCAGCACGGACAGGACGATTCTGAAGGGGGTGAACACTGAAGCTTTCTTT.

As DNA, the CDR3 is TGCGCCAGCAGGGAAACTAGAGGACTGAACACTGAAGCTTTCTTT. Protein: CASRETRGLNTEAFF. The rearrangement uses TRBV4-3 and TRBJ1-1; D is uncertain. The CDR3 extends over 15 amino acids. Germline CDR1 reads LGHNA; CDR2 reads YSLEER. Trimming shortened V by 6 bases and J by 0 bases, and 14 bases separated the two germline ends.

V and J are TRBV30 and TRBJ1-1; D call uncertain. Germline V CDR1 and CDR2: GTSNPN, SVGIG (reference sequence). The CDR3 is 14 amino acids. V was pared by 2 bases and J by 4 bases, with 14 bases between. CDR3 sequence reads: CAWSSVGLGTEAFF. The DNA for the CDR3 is TGTGCCTGGAGTTCAGTAGGCCTAGGCACTGAAGCTTTCTTT.

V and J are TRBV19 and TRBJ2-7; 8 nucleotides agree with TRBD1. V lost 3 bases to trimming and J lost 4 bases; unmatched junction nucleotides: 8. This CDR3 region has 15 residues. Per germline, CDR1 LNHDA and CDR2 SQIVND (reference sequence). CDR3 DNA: TGTGCCAGTAGTATGACAGGGGTCGTGGGTTACGAGCAGTACTTC. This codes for CASSMTGVVGYEQYF.

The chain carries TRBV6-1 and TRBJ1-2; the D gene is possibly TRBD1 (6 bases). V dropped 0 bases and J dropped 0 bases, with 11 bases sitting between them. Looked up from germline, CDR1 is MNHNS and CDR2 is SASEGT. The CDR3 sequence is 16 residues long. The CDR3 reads CASSEAVGTPNYGYTF. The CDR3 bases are TGTGCCAGCAGTGAAGCCGTCGGGACACCTAACTATGGCTACACCTTC.

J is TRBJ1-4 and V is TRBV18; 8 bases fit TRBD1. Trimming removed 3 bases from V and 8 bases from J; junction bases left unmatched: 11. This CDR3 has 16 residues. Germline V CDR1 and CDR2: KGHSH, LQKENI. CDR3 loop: CASSPSRTGYQEKLFF. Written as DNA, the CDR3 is TGTGCCAGCTCACCTTCCAGGACAGGGTATCAGGAAAAACTGTTTTTT.

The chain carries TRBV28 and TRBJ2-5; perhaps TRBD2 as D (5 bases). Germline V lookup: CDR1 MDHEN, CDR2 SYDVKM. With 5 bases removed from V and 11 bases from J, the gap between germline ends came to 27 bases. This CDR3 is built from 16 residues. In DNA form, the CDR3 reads TGTGCCAGCAGTCCCACCTACGTGGCGGGTCGAGAAAGGCAGTACTTC. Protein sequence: CASSPTYVAGRERQYF.

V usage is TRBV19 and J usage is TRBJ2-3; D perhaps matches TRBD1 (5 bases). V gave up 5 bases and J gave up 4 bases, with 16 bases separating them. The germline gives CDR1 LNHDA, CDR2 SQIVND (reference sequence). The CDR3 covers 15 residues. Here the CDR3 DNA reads TGTGCCAGTAGTTCAAGGGCAGGGCGCGCAGATACGCAGTATTTT. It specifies CASSSRAGRADTQYF.

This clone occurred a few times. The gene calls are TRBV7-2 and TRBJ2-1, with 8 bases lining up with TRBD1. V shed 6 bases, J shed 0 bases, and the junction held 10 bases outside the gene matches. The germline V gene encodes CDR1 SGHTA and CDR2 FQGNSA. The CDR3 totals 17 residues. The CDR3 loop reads CASRDLRQGSSYNEQFF. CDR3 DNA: TGTGCCAGCAGAGATTTAAGACAGGGGAGCTCCTACAATGAGCAGTTCTTC.

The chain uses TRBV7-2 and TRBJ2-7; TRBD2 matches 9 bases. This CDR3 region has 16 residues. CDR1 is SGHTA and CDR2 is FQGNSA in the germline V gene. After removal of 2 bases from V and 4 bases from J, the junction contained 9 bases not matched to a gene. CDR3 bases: TGTGCCAGCAGCTTAAGTTTGCGGGGGGGCCAATACGAGCAGTACTTC. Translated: CASSLSLRGGQYEQYF.

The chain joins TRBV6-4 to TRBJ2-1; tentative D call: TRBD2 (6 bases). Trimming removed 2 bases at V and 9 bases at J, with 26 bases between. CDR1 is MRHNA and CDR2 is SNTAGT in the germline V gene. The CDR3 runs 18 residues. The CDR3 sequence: CASSDRGSGAAGGGEQFF. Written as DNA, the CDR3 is TGTGCCAGCAGTGACCGCGGTAGCGGTGCGGCCGGAGGCGGTGAGCAGTTCTTC.

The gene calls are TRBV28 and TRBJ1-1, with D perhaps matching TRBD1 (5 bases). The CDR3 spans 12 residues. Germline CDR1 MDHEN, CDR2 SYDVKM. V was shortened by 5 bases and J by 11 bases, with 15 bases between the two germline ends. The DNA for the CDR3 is TGTGCCAGCAGTACCCGGGGGTTAGGGGCTTTCTTT. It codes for CASSTRGLGAFF.

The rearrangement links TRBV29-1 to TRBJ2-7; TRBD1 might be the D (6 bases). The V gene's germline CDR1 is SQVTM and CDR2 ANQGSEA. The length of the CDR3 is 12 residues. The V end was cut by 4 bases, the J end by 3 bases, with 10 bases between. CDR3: CSVGVQGYEQYF. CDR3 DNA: TGCAGCGTTGGGGTACAGGGCTACGAGCAGTACTTC.

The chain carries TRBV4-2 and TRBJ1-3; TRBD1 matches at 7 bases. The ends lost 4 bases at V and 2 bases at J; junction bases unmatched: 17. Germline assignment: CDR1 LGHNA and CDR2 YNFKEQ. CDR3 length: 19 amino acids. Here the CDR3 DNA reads TGTGCCAGCAGCCCTCGGGACAGCCCATCGATTACCGCTGGAAACACCATATATTTT. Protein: CASSPRDSPSITAGNTIYF.

The CDR3 DNA reads as TGTGCCAGCAGTGAAGCGCGGGAGATGATGAACACTGAAGCTTTCTTT. Amino acid sequence: CASSEAREMMNTEAFF. The V call is TRBV6-1, the J call TRBJ1-1; D is ambiguous. This CDR3 comprises 16 residues. Per the germline V gene, CDR1 is MNHNS and CDR2 is SASEGT. Trimming took off 0 bases at V and 0 bases at J, with 11 bases between the two ends.

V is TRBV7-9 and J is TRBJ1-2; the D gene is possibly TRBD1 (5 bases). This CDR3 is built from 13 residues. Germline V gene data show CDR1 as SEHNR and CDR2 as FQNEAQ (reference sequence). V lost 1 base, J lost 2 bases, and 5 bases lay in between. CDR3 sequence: CASSLGTNYGYTF. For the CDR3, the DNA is TGTGCCAGCAGCTTAGGGACAAACTATGGCTACACCTTC.

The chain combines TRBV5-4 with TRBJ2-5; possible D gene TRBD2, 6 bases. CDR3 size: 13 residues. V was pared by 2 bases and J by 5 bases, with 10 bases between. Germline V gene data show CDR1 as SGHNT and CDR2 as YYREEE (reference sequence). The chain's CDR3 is CASSFGGSETQYF. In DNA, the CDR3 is TGTGCCAGCAGCTTCGGGGGTTCGGAGACCCAGTACTTC.

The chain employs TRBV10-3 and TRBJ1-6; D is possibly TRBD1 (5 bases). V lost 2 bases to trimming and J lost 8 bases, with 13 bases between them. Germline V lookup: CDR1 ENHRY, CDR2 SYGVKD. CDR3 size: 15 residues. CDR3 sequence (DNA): TGTGCCATCAGTGAGGAACGACGGGGGGATTCACCCCTCCACTTT. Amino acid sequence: CAISEERRGDSPLHF.

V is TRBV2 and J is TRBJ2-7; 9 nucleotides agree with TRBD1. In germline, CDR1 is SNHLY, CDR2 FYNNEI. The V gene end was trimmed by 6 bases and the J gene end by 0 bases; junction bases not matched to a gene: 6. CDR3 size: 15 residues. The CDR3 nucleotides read TGTGCCAGCAGCGGGGACAGGGTATACTCCTACGAGCAGTACTTC. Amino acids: CASSGDRVYSYEQYF.

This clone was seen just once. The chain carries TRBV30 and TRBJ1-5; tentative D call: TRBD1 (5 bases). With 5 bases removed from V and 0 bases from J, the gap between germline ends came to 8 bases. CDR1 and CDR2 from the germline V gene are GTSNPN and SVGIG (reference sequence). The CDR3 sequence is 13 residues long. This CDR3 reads CAWGHDSNQPQHF. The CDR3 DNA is TGTGCCTGGGGACATGATAGCAATCAGCCCCAGCATTTT.